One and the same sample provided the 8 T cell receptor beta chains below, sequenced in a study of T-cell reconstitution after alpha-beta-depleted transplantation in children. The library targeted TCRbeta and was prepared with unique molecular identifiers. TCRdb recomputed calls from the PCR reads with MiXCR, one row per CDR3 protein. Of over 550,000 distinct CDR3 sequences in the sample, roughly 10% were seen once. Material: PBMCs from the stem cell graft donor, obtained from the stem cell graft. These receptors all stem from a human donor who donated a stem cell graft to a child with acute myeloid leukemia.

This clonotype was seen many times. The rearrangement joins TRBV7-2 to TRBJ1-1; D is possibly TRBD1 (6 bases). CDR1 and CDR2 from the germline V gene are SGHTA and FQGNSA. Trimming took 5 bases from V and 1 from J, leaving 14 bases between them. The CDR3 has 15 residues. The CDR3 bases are TGTGCCAGCAGCACAGCCGGACAGAAGAACACTGAAGCTTTCTTT. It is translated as CASSTAGQKNTEAFF.

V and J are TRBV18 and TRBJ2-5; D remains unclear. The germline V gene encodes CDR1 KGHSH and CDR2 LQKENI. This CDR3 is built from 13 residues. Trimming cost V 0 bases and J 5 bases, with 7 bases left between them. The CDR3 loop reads CASSPPSIETQYF. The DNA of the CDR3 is TGTGCCAGCTCACCACCGTCTATTGAGACCCAGTACTTC.

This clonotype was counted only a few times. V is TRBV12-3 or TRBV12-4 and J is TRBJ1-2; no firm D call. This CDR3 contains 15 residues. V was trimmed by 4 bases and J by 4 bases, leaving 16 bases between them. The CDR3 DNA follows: TGTGCCAGCAGTTCTTCAGGAGCCTCTTTCTATGGCTACACCTTC. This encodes CASSSSGASFYGYTF.

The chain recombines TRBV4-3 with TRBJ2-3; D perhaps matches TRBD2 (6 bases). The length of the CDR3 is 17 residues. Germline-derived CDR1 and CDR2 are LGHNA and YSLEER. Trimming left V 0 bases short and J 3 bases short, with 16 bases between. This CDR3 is CASSQDHRGTLTDTQYF. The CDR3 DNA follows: TGCGCCAGCAGCCAAGATCATCGGGGGACGTTAACAGATACGCAGTATTTT.

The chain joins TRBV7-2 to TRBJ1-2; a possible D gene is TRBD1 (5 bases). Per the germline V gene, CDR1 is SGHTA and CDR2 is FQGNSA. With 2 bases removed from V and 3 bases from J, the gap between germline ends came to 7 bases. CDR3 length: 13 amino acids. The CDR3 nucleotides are TGTGCCAGCAGCTTAAGACAGTACTATGGCTACACCTTC. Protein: CASSLRQYYGYTF.

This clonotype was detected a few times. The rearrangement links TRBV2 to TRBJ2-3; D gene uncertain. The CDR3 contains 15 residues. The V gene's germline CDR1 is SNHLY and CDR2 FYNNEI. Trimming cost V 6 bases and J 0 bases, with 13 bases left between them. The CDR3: CASRLPFTSTDTQYF. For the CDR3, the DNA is TGTGCCAGCAGGCTGCCCTTCACTAGCACAGATACGCAGTATTTT.

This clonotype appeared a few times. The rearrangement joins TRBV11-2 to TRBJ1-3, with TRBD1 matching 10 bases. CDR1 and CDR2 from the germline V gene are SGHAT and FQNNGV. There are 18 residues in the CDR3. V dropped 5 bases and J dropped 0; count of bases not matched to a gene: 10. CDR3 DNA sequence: TGTGCCAGCAGCCCTACCGGGACAGGGGTCATCTCTGGAAACACCATATATTTT. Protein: CASSPTGTGVISGNTIYF.

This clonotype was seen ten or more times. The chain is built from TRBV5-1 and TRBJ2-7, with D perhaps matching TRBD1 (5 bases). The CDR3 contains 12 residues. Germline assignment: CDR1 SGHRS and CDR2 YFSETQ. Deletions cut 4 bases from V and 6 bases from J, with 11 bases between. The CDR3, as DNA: TGCGCCAGCAGCCCGGACATGTCCGAGCAGTACTTC. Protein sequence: CASSPDMSEQYF.